A single sample gave rise to the 3 T cell receptor beta chains below, sequenced in a study of lymphopenia after photon versus proton radiotherapy. The method was immunoSEQ multiplex PCR; TCRdb's version includes in-frame clones alone and lacks a portion of them. The table has more than 15,000 clones, over 75% seen once. The material sequenced was peripheral blood, taken from a patient treated with proton-based radiotherapy. The receptors stem from a man in his 70s with pancreatic cancer.

The chain employs TRBV7-2 and TRBJ1-2; 9 bases fit TRBD1. With 7 bases clipped from V and 6 bases from J, the junction kept 12 bases outside the gene matches. CDR1 SGHTA and CDR2 FQGNSA come from the germline V gene. The length of the CDR3 is 15 residues. The CDR3 DNA is TGTGCCAGCACCCAATACGGACAGGGGTTGGATGGCTACACCTTC. Translation gives CASTQYGQGLDGYTF.

This sequence joins TRBV29-1 and TRBJ2-3; 8 nucleotides align to TRBD2. Germline V lookup: CDR1 SQVTM, CDR2 ANQGSEA. Trimming cost V 2 bases and J 6 bases; bases outside gene matches: 4. The CDR3 contains 13 residues. The CDR3 sequence is CSVESREGDTQYF. In nucleotides, the CDR3 is TGCAGCGTTGAAAGCCGGGAGGGGGATACGCAGTATTTT.

The chain has TRBV7-9 and TRBJ1-5; D gene uncertain. Trimming shortened V by 2 bases and J by 1 base, and 6 bases separated the two germline ends. Germline V gives CDR1 SEHNR, CDR2 FQNEAQ (reference sequence). This CDR3 is 14 amino acids long. CDR3 nucleotides: TGTGCCAGCAGCTTAATGGGCAGCAATCAGCCCCAGCATTTT. Its protein product is CASSLMGSNQPQHF.